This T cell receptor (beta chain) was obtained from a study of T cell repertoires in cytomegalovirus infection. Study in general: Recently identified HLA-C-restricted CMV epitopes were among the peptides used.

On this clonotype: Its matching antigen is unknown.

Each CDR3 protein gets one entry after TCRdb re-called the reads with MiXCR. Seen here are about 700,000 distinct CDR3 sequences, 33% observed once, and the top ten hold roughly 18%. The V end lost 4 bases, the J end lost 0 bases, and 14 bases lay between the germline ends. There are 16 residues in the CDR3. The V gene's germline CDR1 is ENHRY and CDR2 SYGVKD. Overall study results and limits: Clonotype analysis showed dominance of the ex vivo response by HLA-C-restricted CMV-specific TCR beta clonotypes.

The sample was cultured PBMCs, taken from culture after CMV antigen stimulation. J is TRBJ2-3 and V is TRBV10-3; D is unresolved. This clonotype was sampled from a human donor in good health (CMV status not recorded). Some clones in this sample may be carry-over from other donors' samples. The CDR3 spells CAISAYGGPSTDTQYF. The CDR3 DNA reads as TGTGCCATCAGTGCCTACGGCGGACCTAGCACAGATACGCAGTATTTT.